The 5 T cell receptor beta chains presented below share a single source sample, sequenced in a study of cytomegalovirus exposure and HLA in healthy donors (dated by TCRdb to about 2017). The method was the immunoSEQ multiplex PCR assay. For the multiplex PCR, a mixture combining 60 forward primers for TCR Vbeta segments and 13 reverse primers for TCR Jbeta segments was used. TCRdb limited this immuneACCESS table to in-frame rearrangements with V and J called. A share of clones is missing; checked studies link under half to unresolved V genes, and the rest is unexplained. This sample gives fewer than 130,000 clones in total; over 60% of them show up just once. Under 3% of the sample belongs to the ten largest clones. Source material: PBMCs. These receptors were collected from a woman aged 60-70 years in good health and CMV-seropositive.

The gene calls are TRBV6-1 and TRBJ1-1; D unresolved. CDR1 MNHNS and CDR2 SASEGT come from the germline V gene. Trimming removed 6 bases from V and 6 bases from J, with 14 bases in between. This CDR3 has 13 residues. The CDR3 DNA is TGTGCCAGCAGACACCTGGGAGGCGCTGAAGCTTTCTTT. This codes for CASRHLGGAEAFF.

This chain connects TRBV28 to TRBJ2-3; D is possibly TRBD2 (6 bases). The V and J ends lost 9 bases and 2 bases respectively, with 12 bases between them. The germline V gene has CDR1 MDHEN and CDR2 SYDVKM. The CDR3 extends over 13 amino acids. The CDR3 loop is CASSGPLTDTQYF. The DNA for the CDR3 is TGTGCCAGTAGCGGCCCACTCACAGATACGCAGTATTTT.

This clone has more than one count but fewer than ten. CDR3 DNA: TGTGCCAGCAGCGCCCAACAGGGGGTTGAAATTCGTCAGCAGTACTTC. It is translated as CASSAQQGVEIRQQYF. The gene calls are TRBV7-6 and TRBJ2-7; 8 nucleotides align to TRBD1. This CDR3 spans 16 amino acids. Trimming removed 5 bases from V and 8 bases from J; junction bases left unmatched: 17. Germline CDR1 reads SGHVS; CDR2 reads FNYEAQ.

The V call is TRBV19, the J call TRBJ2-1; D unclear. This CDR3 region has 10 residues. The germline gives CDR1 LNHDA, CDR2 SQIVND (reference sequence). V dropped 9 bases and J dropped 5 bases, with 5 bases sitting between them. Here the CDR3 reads CASKNNEQFF. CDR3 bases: TGTGCCAGCAAAAACAATGAGCAGTTCTTC.

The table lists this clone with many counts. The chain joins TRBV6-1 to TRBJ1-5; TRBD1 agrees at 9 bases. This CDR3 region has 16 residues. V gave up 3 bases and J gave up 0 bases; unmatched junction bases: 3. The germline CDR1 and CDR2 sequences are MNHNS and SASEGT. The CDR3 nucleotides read TGTGCCAGCAGTGACGGGACAGGGTATAGCAATCAGCCCCAGCATTTT. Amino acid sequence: CASSDGTGYSNQPQHF.